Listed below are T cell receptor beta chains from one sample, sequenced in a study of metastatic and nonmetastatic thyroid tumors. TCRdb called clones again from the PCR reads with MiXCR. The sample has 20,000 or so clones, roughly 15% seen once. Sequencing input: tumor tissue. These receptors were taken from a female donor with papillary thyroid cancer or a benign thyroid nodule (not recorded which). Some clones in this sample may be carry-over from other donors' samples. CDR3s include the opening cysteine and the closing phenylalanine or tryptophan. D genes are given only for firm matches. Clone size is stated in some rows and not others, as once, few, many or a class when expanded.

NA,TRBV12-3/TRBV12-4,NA,CASSFGKPGSNEAFF
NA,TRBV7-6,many,CASSFGRDQPQHF
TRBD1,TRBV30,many,CAWSPGQGYIQYF
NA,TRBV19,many,CASSTFDGNQPQHF
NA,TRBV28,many,CASRLRDGNNSPLHF
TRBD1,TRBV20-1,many,CSATDRGASDEQFF
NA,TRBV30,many,CAWIERPTNSNQPQHF
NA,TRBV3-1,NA,CASSPWGTQVSSPLHF
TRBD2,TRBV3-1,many,CASSQEGLAGGPWQETQYF
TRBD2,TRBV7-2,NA,CASSLFAGGPDTQYF
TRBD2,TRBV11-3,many,CASSRGLEETQYF
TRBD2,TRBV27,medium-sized,CASSLGGGTTYEQYF
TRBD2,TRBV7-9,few,CASSLGGGARFF
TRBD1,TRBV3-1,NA,CASSPGTSRDREGAFF
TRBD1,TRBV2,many,CASRKTGGGEKLFF
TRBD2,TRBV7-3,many,CASSRGLADTDTQYF
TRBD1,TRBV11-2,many,CASSPGQGGADTQYF
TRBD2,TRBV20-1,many,CSARGTSGRYNEQFF
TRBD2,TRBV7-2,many,CASSFGLAGGADTQYF
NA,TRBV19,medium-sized,CASTGSRNTIYF
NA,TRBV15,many,CATSAEWGWNTEAFF
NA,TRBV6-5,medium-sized,CASSYSIGARGDTIYF